This T cell receptor (beta chain) is drawn from a study of T cell repertoires in cytomegalovirus infection. Study overall: A matching HLA type, together with CMV infection, was signaled by public TCR beta signatures.

TCRdb reprocessed the reads with MiXCR, giving one entry per CDR3 protein. The table has nearly 550,000 distinct CDR3 sequences, about 15% seen once. This clonotype was counted a single time. The target antigen is unknown. The junction departs from germline at one end; a sequencing error may be responsible. The CDR3 is 15 residues long. From germline, CDR1 is GTSNPN and CDR2 SVGIG (reference sequence). Study observations and caveats: Carriers of CMV plus the relevant HLA were identified by cumulative public TCR beta family frequency. Across the ex vivo response, the dominant clonotypes were HLA-C-restricted CMV-specific TCR beta clonotypes.

Sequencing was performed on CD8+ T cells from PBMCs. The chain uses TRBV30 and TRBJ2-5; D may correspond to TRBD1 or TRBD2 (8 bases each). The sequence was collected from a human donor in good health (CMV status not recorded). Some clones in this sample may be carry-over from other donors' samples. This CDR3 reads CAWSIGQGLGETPYF. Written as DNA, the CDR3 is TGTGCCTGGAGTATAGGACAGGGACTAGGGGAGACCCCGTACTTC. The whole variable domain, filled in from reference TRBV30 and TRBJ2-5, reads SQTIHQWPATLVQPVGSPLSLECTVEGTSNPNLYWYRQAAGRGLQLLFYSVGIGQISSEVPQNLSASRPQDRQFILSSKKLLLSDSGFYLCAWSIGQGLGETPYFGPGTRLLVL.